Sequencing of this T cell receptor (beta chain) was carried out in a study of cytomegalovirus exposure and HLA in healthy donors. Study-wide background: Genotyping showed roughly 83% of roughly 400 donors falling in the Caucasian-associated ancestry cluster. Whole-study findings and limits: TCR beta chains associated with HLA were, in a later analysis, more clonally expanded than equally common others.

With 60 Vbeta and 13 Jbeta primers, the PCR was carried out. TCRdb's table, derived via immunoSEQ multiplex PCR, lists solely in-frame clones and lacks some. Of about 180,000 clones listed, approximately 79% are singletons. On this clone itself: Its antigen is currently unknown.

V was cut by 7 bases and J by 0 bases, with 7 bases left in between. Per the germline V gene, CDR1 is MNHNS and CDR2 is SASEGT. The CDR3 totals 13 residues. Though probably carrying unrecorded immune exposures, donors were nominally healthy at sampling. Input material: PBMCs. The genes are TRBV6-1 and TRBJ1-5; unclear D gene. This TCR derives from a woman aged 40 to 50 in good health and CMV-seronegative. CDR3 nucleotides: TGTGCCAGCATGCGGTTTAGCAATCAGCCCCAGCATTTT. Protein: CASMRFSNQPQHF.